Listed below are T cell receptor beta chains from one sample, sequenced in a study of T cells in Graves' hyperthyroidism and ophthalmopathy. MiXCR, run by TCRdb on the multiplex PCR reads, gives a single entry per CDR3 protein. The sample shows about 480,000 distinct CDR3 sequences, approximately 14% of them seen only once. Material: blood. These receptors all stem from a woman aged 18-35 years with Graves' hyperthyroidism. Each CDR3 is given with its conserved first and last residue. Each record gives: V gene, D gene, J gene, clone size, CDR3 protein, CDR3 DNA. The D gene is left open where the match is weak. Size is stated for part of the rows, as once, few or many counts, or as a class when the clone is expanded.

TRBV18	NA	TRBJ1-6	many	CASSSREGDNSPLHF	TGTGCCAGCTCCTCTCGAGAAGGGGATAATTCACCCCTCCACTTT
TRBV12-3/TRBV12-4	NA	TRBJ1-2	many	CASNPPDPYGYTF	TGTGCCAGCAACCCGCCGGACCCCTATGGCTACACCTTC
TRBV5-1	NA	TRBJ1-3	few	CANREVYF	TGCGCCAATAGGGAGGTATATTTT
TRBV12-3/TRBV12-4	NA	TRBJ1-5	many	CASNEQSNQPQHF	TGTGCCAGCAACGAACAGAGCAATCAGCCCCAGCATTTT
TRBV10-3	NA	TRBJ1-1	NA	CAIRGRGVVATEAFF	TGTGCCATCAGGGGACGGGGGGTTGTGGCCACTGAAGCTTTCTTT
TRBV12-3/TRBV12-4	TRBD1	TRBJ1-4	many	CASSLRQGADEKLFF	TGTGCCAGCAGTTTAAGACAGGGGGCGGATGAAAAACTGTTTTTT
TRBV11-3	NA	TRBJ2-2	many	CASSPMRAAGELFF	TGTGCCAGCAGCCCGATGAGGGCGGCCGGGGAGCTGTTTTTT
TRBV7-2	TRBD1	TRBJ1-5	NA	CASSRTGTVNQPQHF	TGTGCCAGCAGCCGAACTGGGACAGTCAATCAGCCCCAGCATTTT
TRBV4-1	TRBD2	TRBJ2-1	few	CASSFRTSISNEQFF	TGCGCCAGCAGCTTCCGGACTAGCATTTCGAATGAGCAGTTCTTC
TRBV7-3	NA	TRBJ1-1	many	CASSLATVAGNTEAFF	TGTGCCAGCAGCTTAGCGACAGTGGCGGGGAACACTGAAGCTTTCTTT
TRBV27	NA	TRBJ2-5	few	CASSFGTGKETQYF	TGTGCCAGCAGTTTCGGGACCGGAAAGGAGACCCAGTACTTC
TRBV7-3	TRBD2	TRBJ2-5	few	CASSSGRGETQYF	TGTGCCAGCAGCTCCGGGAGGGGAGAGACCCAGTACTTC
TRBV15	NA	TRBJ2-5	NA	CATKNSGLQETQYF	TGTGCCACCAAGAACTCGGGACTGCAAGAGACCCAGTACTTC
TRBV7-6	NA	TRBJ1-5	many	CASSLEQGRNQPQHF	TGTGCCAGCAGCTTAGAACAGGGTCGGAATCAGCCCCAGCATTTT
TRBV6-1	NA	TRBJ1-2	many	CASSEDWQDYGYTF	TGTGCCAGCAGTGAAGACTGGCAAGACTATGGCTACACCTTC
TRBV5-1	NA	TRBJ2-1	few	CASQDGLLGYNEQFF	TGCGCCAGCCAGGACGGACTTTTAGGATACAATGAGCAGTTCTTC
TRBV6-1	NA	TRBJ2-7	NA	CASRVSRAYEQYF	TGTGCCAGCAGGGTATCTCGGGCTTACGAGCAGTACTTC
TRBV14	NA	TRBJ2-4	NA	CASSLSGGKSKNIQYF	TGTGCCAGCAGCCTTTCAGGGGGGAAGTCCAAAAACATTCAGTACTTC
TRBV20-1	NA	TRBJ2-7	once	CSADAPGFEQYF	TGCAGTGCCGACGCCCCGGGATTCGAGCAGTACTTC
TRBV14	NA	TRBJ2-2	few	CASTLTVTGELFF	TGTGCCAGCACCTTGACTGTTACCGGGGAGCTGTTTTTT
TRBV14	TRBD1	TRBJ2-3	many	CASSQVTGARDTQYF	TGTGCCAGCAGCCAAGTGACAGGGGCAAGAGATACGCAGTATTTT
TRBV5-1	NA	TRBJ2-7	many	CASSSSGTSYEQYF	TGCGCCAGCAGCTCATCCGGGACCTCCTACGAGCAGTACTTC
TRBV12-3/TRBV12-4	NA	TRBJ2-3	few	CASRSSGSTDTQYF	TGTGCCAGTCGGTCCAGCGGGAGCACAGATACGCAGTATTTT